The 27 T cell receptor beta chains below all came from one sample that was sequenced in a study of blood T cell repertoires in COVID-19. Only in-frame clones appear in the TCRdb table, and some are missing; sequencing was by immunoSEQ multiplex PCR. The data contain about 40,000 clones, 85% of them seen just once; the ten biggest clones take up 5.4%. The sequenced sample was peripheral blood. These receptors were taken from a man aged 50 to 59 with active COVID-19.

CDR3 nucleotides: TGCGCCAGCAGCTTGTTTCCGACAGAGAACACTGAAGCTTTCTTT. It is translated as CASSLFPTENTEAFF. The gene calls are TRBV5-1 and TRBJ1-1; a weak D match, TRBD1 (5 bases). The germline gives CDR1 SGHRS, CDR2 YFSETQ. V was trimmed by 1 base and J by 1 base, leaving 11 bases between them. The CDR3 consists of 15 residues.

The CDR3 spells CASSLSGLSKLFF. The CDR3 bases are TGCGCCAGCAGCTTGAGCGGGTTGTCAAAACTGTTTTTT. The rearrangement joins TRBV5-1 to TRBJ1-4, with D uncertain. CDR3 length: 13 residues. Trimming took 1 base from V and 10 from J, leaving 11 bases between them. Germline V lookup: CDR1 SGHRS, CDR2 YFSETQ.

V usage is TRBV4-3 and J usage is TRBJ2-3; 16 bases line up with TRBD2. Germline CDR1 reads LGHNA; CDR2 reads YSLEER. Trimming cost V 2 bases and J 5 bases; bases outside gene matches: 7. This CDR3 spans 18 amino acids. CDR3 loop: CASSQQPGLAGGRDTQYF. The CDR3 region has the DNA TGCGCCAGCAGCCAACAACCGGGACTAGCGGGAGGGCGAGATACGCAGTATTTT.

The CDR3 sequence is CASSNPSLLSYGYTF. The CDR3 DNA sequence: TGTGCCAGCAGCAACCCCTCTTTATTGAGCTATGGCTACACCTTC. The rearrangement joins TRBV21-1 to TRBJ1-2. TRBV21-1 is a listed pseudogene. The CDR3 is made up of 15 amino acids.

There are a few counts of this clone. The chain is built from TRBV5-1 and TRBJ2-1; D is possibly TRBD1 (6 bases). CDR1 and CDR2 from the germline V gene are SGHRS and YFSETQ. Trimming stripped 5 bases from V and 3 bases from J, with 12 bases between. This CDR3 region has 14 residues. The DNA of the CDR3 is TGCGCCAGCAGAGACAGGTACGGCTACAATGAGCAGTTCTTC. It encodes CASRDRYGYNEQFF.

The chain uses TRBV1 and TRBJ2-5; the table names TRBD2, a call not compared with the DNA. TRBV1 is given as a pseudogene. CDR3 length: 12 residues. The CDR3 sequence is CTSSPEEETQYF. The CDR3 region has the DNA TGCACCAGCAGCCCGGAGGAGGAGACCCAGTACTTC.

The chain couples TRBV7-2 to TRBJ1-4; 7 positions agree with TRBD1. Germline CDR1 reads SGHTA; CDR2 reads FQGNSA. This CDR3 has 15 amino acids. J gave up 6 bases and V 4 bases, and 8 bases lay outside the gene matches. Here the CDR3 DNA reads TGTGCCAGCAGCTCGACAGGGAGCGCTTATGAAAAACTGTTTTTT. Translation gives CASSSTGSAYEKLFF.

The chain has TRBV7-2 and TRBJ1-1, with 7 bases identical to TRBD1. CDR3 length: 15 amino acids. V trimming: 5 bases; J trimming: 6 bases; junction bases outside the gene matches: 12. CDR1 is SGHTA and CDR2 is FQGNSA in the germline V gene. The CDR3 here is CASSAGQIFRAEAFF. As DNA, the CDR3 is TGTGCCAGCAGCGCGGGACAGATTTTTCGGGCTGAAGCTTTCTTT. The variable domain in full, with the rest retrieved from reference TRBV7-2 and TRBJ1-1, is GAGVSQSPSNKVTEKGKDVELRCDPISGHTALYWYRQSLGQGLEFLIYFQGNSAPDKSGLPSDRFSAERTGGSVSTLTIQRTQQEDSAVYLCASSAGQIFRAEAFFGQGTRLTVV.

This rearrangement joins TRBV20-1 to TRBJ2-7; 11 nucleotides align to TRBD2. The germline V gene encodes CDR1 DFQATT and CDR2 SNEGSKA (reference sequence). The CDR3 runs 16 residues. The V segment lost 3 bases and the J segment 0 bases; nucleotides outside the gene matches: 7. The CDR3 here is CSASTGTSGFSYEQYF. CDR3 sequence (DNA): TGCAGTGCTAGTACCGGGACTAGCGGATTCTCCTACGAGCAGTACTTC.

CDR3 DNA: TGTGCCAGCAGCTTCCCGGGCACTGAAGCTTTCTTT. Translated: CASSFPGTEAFF. This chain joins TRBV5-4 and TRBJ1-1; D is unresolved. Germline lookup yields CDR1 SGHNT and CDR2 YYREEE (reference sequence). The V end was cut by 2 bases, the J end by 4 bases, with 6 bases between. This CDR3 spans 12 amino acids.

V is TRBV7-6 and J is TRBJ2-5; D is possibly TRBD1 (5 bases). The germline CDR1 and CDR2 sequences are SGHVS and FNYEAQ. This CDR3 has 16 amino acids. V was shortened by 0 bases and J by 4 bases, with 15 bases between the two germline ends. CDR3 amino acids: CASSLAWGRAVETQYF. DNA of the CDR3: TGTGCCAGCAGCTTAGCGTGGGGCAGGGCGGTAGAGACCCAGTACTTC. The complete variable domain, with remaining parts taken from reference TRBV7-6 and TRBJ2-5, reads GAGVSQSPRYKVTKRGQDVALRCDPISGHVSLYWYRQALGQGPEFLTYFNYEAQQDKSGLPNDRFSAERPEGSISTLTIQRTEQRDSAMYRCASSLAWGRAVETQYFGPGTRLLVL.

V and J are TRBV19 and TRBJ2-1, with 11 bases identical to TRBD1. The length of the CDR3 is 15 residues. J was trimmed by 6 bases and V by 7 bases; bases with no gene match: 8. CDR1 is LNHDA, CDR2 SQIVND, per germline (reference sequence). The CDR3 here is CASKTIGTGGNEQFF. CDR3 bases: TGTGCCAGTAAAACAATCGGGACAGGGGGCAATGAGCAGTTCTTC.

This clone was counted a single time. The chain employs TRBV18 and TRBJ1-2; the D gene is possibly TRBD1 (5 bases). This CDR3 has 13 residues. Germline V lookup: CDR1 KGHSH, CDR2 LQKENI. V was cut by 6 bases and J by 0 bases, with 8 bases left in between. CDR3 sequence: CASSLDTNYGYTF. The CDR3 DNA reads TGTGCCAGCTCGTTGGACACTAACTATGGCTACACCTTC.

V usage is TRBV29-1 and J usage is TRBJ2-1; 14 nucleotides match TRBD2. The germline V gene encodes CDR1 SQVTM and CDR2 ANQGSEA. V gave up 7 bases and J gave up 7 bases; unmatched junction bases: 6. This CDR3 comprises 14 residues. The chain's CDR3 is CSGVGLAGENEQFF. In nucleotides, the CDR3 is TGCAGCGGGGTGGGACTAGCGGGGGAAAATGAGCAGTTCTTC.

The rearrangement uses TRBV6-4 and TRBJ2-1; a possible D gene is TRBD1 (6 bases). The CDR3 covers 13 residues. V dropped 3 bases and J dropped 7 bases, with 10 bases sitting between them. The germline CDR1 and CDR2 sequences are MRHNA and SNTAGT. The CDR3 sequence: CASSEGGRNEQFF. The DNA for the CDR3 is TGTGCCAGCAGTGAAGGGGGACGGAATGAGCAGTTCTTC.

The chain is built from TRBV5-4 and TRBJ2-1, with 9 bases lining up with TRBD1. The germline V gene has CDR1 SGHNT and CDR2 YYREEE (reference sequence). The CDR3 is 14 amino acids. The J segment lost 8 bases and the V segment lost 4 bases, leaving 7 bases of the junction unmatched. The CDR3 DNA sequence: TGTGCCAGCAGCAAACTCCGGGACAGGGATGAGCAGTTCTTC. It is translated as CASSKLRDRDEQFF.

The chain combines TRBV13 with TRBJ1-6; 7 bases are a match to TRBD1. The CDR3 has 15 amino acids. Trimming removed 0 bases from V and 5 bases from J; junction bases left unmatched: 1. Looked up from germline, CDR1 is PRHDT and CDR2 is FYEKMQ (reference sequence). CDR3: CASSLGDRDNSPLHF. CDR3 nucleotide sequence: TGTGCCAGCAGCTTAGGAGACAGGGATAATTCACCCCTCCACTTT.

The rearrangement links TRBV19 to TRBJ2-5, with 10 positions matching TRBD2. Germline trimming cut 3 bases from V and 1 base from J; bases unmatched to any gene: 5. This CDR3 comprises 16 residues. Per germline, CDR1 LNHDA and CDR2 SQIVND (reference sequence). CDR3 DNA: TGTGCCAGTAGTATCGGGACTAGCGATCGCCAAGAGACCCAGTACTTC. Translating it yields CASSIGTSDRQETQYF. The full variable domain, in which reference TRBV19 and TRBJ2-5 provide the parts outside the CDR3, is DGGITQSPKYLFRKEGQNVTLSCEQNLNHDAMYWYRQDPGQGLRLIYYSQIVNDFQKGDIAEGYSVSREKKESFPLTVTSAQKNPTAFYLCASSIGTSDRQETQYFGPGTRLLVL.

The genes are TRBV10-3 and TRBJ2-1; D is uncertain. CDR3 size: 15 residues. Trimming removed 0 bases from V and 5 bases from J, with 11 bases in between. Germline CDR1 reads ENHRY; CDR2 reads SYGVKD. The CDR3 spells CAISESTATDNEQFF. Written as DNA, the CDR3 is TGTGCCATCAGTGAGTCCACGGCCACAGACAATGAGCAGTTCTTC.

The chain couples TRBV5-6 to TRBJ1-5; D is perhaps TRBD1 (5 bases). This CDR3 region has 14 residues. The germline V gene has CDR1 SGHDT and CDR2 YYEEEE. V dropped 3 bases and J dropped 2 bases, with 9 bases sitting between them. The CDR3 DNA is TGTGCCAGCAGCTCTTGGGGGGGCAATCAGCCCCAGCATTTT. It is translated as CASSSWGGNQPQHF.

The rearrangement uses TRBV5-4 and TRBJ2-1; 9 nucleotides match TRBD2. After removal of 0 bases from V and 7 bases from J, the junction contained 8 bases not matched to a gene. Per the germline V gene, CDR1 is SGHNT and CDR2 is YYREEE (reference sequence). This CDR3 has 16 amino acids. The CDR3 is CASSLAGIAGVNEQFF. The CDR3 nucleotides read TGTGCCAGCAGCTTGGCCGGAATAGCGGGAGTGAATGAGCAGTTCTTC. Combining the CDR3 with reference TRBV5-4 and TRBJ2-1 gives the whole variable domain ETGVTQSPTHLIKTRGQQVTLRCSSQSGHNTVSWYQQALGQGPQFIFQYYREEENGRGNFPPRFSGLQFPNYSSELNVNALELDDSALYLCASSLAGIAGVNEQFFGPGTRLTVL.

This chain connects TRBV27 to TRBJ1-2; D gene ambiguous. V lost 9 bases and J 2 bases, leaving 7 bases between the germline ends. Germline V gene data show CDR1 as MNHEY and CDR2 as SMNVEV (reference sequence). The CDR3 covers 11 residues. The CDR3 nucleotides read TGTGCCAGTAGAGAAAACTATGGCTACACCTTC. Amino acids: CASRENYGYTF.

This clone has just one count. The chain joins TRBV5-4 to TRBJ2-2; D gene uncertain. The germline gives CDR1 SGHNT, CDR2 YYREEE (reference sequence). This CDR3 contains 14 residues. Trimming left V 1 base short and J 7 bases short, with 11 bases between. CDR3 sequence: CASSLPGGGGELFF. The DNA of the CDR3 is TGTGCCAGCAGCTTGCCGGGTGGTGGCGGGGAGCTGTTTTTT.

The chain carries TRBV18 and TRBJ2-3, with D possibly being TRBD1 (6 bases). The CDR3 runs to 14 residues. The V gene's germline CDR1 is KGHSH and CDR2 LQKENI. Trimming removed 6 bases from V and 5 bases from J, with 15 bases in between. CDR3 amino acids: CASSGAGQQDTQYF. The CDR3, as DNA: TGTGCCAGCTCGGGGGCAGGGCAGCAAGATACGCAGTATTTT.

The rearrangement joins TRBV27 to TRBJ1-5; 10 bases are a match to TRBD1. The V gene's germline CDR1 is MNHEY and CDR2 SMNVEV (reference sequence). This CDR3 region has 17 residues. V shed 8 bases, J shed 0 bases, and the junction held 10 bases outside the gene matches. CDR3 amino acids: CASGDPGQGLSNQPQHF. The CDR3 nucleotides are TGTGCCAGCGGGGACCCGGGACAGGGGCTTAGCAATCAGCCCCAGCATTTT.

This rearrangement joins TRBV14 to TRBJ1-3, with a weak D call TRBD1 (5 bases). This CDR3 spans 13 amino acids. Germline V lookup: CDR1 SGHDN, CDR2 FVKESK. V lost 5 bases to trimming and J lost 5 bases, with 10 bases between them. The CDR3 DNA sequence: TGTGCCAGCAGCTCGACAGAAAGAAACACCATATATTTT. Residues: CASSSTERNTIYF.

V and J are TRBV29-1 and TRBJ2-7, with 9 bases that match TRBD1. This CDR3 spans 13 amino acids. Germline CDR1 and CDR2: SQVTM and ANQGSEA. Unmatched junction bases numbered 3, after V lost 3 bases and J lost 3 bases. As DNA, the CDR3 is TGCAGCGTTGAGGGGACAGGGATCTACGAGCAGTACTTC. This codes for CSVEGTGIYEQYF.